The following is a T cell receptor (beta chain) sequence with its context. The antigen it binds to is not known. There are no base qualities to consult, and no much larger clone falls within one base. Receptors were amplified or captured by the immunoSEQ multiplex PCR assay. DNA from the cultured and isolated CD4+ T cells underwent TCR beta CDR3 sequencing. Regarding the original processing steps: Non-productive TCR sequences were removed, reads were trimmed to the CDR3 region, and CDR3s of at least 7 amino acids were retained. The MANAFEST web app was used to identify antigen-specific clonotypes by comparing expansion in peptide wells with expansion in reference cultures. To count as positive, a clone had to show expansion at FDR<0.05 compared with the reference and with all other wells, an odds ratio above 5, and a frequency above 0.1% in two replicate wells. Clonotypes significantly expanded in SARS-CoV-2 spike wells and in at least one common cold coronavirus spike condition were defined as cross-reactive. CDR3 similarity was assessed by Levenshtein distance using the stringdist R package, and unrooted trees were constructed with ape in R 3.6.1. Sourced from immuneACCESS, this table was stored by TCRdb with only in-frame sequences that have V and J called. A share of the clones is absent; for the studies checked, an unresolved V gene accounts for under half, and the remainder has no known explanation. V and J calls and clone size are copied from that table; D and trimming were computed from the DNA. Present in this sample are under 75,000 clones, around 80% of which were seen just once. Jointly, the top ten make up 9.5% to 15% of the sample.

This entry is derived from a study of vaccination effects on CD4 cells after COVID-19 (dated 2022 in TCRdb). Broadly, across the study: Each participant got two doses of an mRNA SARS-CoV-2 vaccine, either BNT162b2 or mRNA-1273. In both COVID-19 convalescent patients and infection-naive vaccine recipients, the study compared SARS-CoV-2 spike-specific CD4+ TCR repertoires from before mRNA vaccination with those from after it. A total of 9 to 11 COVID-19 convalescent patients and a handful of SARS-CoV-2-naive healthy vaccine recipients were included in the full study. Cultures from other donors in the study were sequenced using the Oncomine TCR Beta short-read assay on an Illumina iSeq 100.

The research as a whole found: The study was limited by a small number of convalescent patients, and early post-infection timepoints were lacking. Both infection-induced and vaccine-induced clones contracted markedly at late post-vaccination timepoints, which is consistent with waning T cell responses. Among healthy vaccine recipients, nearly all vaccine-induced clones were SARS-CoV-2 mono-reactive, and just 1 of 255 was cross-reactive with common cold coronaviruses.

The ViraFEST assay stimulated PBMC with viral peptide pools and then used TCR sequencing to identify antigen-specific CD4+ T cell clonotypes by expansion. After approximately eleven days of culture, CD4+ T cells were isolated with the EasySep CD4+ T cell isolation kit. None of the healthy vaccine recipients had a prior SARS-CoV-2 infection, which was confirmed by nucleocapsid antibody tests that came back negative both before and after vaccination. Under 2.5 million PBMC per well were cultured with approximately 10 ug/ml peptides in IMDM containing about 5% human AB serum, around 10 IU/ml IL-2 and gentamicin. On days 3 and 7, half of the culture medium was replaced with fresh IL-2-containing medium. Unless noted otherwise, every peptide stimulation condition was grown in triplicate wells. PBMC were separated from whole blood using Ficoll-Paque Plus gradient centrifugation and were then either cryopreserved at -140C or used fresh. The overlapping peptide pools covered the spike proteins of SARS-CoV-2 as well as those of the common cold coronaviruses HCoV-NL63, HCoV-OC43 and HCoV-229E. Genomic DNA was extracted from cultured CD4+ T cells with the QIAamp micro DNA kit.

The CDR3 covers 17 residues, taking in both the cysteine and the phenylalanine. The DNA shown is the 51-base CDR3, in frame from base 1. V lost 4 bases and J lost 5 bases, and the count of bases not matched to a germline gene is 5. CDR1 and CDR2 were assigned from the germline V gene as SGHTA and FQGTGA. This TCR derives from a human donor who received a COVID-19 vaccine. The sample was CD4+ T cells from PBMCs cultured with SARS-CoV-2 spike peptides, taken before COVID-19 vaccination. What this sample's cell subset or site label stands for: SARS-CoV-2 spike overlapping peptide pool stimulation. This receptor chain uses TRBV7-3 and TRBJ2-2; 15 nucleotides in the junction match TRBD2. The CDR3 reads CASSWGLAGGPTGELFF. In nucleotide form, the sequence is TGTGCCAGCAGCTGGGGACTAGCGGGGGGCCCTACCGGGGAGCTGTTTTTT.